The 18 T cell receptor beta chains listed next were all sequenced from one sample in a study of CD8 T cells in Susac syndrome. Roughly 0.45 to 1 ug RNA was reverse transcribed with random hexamers. Each CDR3 protein gets one entry after TCRdb re-called the immunoSEQ multiplex PCR reads with MiXCR. The data contain more than 150,000 distinct CDR3 sequences, 90% to 95% of them singletons. Sequenced sample: CD4+ T cells from PBMCs. Receptors were obtained from a human donor in good health.

The chain carries TRBV12-3 or TRBV12-4 and TRBJ2-7, with unresolved D. The V end was cut by 6 bases, the J end by 6 bases, with 15 bases between. CDR3 length: 13 residues. In nucleotides, the CDR3 is TGTGCCAGCAGGCCAAGATCAGGCTTCGAGCAGTACTTC. It translates to CASRPRSGFEQYF.

The rearrangement joins TRBV23-1 to TRBJ2-5; tentatively, D is TRBD1 (6 bases). TRBV23-1 is an open reading frame, and its role is uncertain. V lost 7 bases, J lost 6 bases, and 15 bases lay in between. The length of the CDR3 is 13 residues. The CDR3: CASMRTDGKTQYF. DNA for the CDR3: TGCGCCAGCATGAGGACAGACGGAAAGACCCAGTACTTC.

The chain employs TRBV11-3 and TRBJ2-7, with TRBD1 identical over 9 bases. Germline V CDR1 and CDR2: SGHNT, YENEEA. J lost 3 bases, V lost 3 bases, and 6 bases had no gene match. This CDR3 comprises 15 residues. The CDR3 region is CASSLQGTGRYEQYF. CDR3 DNA: TGTGCCAGCAGCTTGCAGGGGACAGGGCGCTACGAGCAGTACTTC.

The CDR3 reads CASSQRDRADTEAFF. CDR3 bases: TGCGCCAGCAGCCAACGGGACAGGGCTGACACTGAAGCTTTCTTT. The J gene is TRBJ1-1, the V gene TRBV4-3; 9 nucleotides align to TRBD1. V lost 2 bases, J lost 3 bases, and 4 bases stayed unmatched. The CDR3 loop spans 15 amino acids. Looked up from germline, CDR1 is LGHNA and CDR2 is YSLEER.

V gene TRBV4-3 combines with J gene TRBJ2-5; weak D call: TRBD1 (6 bases). The CDR3 has 14 amino acids. Germline loops: CDR1 LGHNA, CDR2 YSLEER. Trimming removed 3 bases from V and 2 bases from J, with 10 bases in between. The CDR3 DNA reads TGCGCCAGCAGCCAGGAAGGACAGCAAGAGACCCAGTACTTC. Its protein is CASSQEGQQETQYF.

V and J are TRBV5-4 and TRBJ2-2, with D maybe TRBD1 (6 bases). The CDR3 spans 15 residues. Trimming took off 3 bases at V and 2 bases at J, with 11 bases between the two ends. Germline V lookup: CDR1 SGHNT, CDR2 YYREEE (reference sequence). The CDR3 is CASSWGQDNTGELFF. For the CDR3, the DNA is TGTGCCAGCAGCTGGGGGCAGGATAACACCGGGGAGCTGTTTTTT.

The V gene is TRBV29-1, the J gene TRBJ2-7; the D gene is possibly TRBD2 (6 bases). CDR1 and CDR2 (germline): SQVTM, ANQGSEA. Trimming pared 4 bases from V and 6 bases from J, leaving 19 bases between. The CDR3 runs to 14 residues. Written as DNA, the CDR3 is TGCAGCGTTGTAAGGGACTGGGAGTTCTCCGAGCAGTACTTC. It yields the protein CSVVRDWEFSEQYF.

The V call is TRBV7-2, the J call TRBJ2-3; 7 bases are shared with TRBD1. CDR3 length equals 15 residues. The J segment lost 6 bases and the V segment lost 5 bases, leaving 11 bases of the junction unmatched. The V gene's germline CDR1 is SGHTA and CDR2 FQGNSA. CDR3 residues: CASSTSGTEGDTQYF. The DNA of the CDR3 is TGTGCCAGCAGCACCTCCGGGACAGAGGGGGATACGCAGTATTTT.

The rearrangement joins TRBV7-9 to TRBJ2-5, with 8 bases lining up with TRBD2. This CDR3 has 14 amino acids. Per the germline V gene, CDR1 is SEHNR and CDR2 is FQNEAQ (reference sequence). The V gene end was trimmed by 3 bases and the J gene end by 1 base; junction bases not matched to a gene: 1. CDR3 nucleotide sequence: TGTGCCAGCAGCTTGGGGACTAGCCAAGAGACCCAGTACTTC. Translation: CASSLGTSQETQYF.

This chain connects TRBV2 to TRBJ1-6; 9 positions match TRBD1. Germline V gene data show CDR1 as SNHLY and CDR2 as FYNNEI. CDR3 size: 13 residues. J lost 10 bases, V lost 6 bases, and 4 bases had no gene match. The CDR3 nucleotides are TGTGCCAGCAGACAGGGGGCGGGCTCACCCCTCCACTTT. This encodes CASRQGAGSPLHF.

DNA of the CDR3: TGTGCCAGCAGGGCACCGGGACAGGGGAATTCAGAGACCCAGTACTTC. Amino acid sequence: CASRAPGQGNSETQYF. The chain carries TRBV3-1 and TRBJ2-5; 10 bases fit TRBD1. This CDR3 is built from 16 residues. J gave up 4 bases and V 6 bases, and 11 bases lay outside the gene matches. Per germline, CDR1 LGHDT and CDR2 YNNKEL (reference sequence).

The chain combines TRBV5-1 with TRBJ1-2, with 7 bases fitting TRBD1. The V gene's germline CDR1 is SGHRS and CDR2 YFSETQ. J gave up 8 bases and V 0 bases, and 4 bases lay outside the gene matches. The CDR3 runs 13 residues. CDR3 in amino acids: CASSLETGEGYTF. The CDR3 nucleotides are TGCGCCAGCAGCTTGGAAACAGGGGAAGGCTACACCTTC.

The V call is TRBV12-3 or TRBV12-4, the J call TRBJ2-3; unclear D gene. V was cut by 1 base and J by 1 base, with 9 bases left in between. The CDR3 spans 15 residues. DNA for the CDR3: TGTGCCAGCAGTTTAGTGCTAGTCGGCACAGATACGCAGTATTTT. It translates to CASSLVLVGTDTQYF.

This clonotype turned up a few times. The rearrangement joins TRBV2 to TRBJ2-5; D is undetermined. The CDR3 totals 11 residues. Trimming removed 4 bases from V and 2 bases from J, with 2 bases in between. The germline gives CDR1 SNHLY, CDR2 FYNNEI. CDR3 DNA: TGTGCCAGCAGTGGGCAAGAGACCCAGTACTTC. This gives the protein CASSGQETQYF.

The V gene is TRBV20-1, the J gene TRBJ2-1, with a possible D match to TRBD1 (5 bases). The CDR3 has 14 amino acids. Germline V gene lookup returns CDR1 DFQATT and CDR2 SNEGSKA (reference sequence). V lost 3 bases to trimming and J lost 0 bases, with 9 bases between them. CDR3 amino acids: CSASHRSSYNEQFF. The CDR3 nucleotides read TGCAGTGCTAGTCACAGGAGCTCCTACAATGAGCAGTTCTTC.

V usage is TRBV3-1 and J usage is TRBJ1-2; D is ambiguous. The ends were cut back, 5 bases at V and 8 bases at J, with 15 bases in the middle. The CDR3 is 13 residues long. Germline V CDR1 and CDR2: LGHDT, YNNKEL (reference sequence). The CDR3 protein is CASSSREHDGYTF. CDR3 nucleotide sequence: TGTGCCAGCAGCTCCCGGGAACACGACGGCTACACCTTC.

The CDR3 loop reads CASGQVTGELFF. Here the CDR3 DNA reads TGTGCCTCCGGCCAGGTGACCGGGGAGCTGTTTTTT. The gene calls are TRBV2 and TRBJ2-2; D gene unclear. The V and J ends lost 11 bases and 5 bases respectively, with 12 bases between them. Germline V gene data show CDR1 as SNHLY and CDR2 as FYNNEI. The CDR3 has 12 residues. The entire variable domain, with the rest obtained from reference TRBV2 and TRBJ2-2, is as follows: EPEVTQTPSHQVTQMGQEVILRCVPISNHLYFYWYRQILGQKVEFLVSFYNNEISEKSEIFDDQFSVERPDGSNFTLKIRSTKLEDSAMYFCASGQVTGELFFGEGSRLTVL.

The V and J genes are TRBV4-2 and TRBJ2-7, with a tentative D call TRBD1 (5 bases). Germline V CDR1 and CDR2: LGHNA, YNFKEQ. Trimming took 0 bases from V and 3 from J, leaving 15 bases between them. The CDR3 spans 16 residues. CDR3 sequence (DNA): TGTGCCAGCAGCCAAGAGGGGTCACAGGCCTTCTACGAGCAGTACTTC. Protein: CASSQEGSQAFYEQYF.